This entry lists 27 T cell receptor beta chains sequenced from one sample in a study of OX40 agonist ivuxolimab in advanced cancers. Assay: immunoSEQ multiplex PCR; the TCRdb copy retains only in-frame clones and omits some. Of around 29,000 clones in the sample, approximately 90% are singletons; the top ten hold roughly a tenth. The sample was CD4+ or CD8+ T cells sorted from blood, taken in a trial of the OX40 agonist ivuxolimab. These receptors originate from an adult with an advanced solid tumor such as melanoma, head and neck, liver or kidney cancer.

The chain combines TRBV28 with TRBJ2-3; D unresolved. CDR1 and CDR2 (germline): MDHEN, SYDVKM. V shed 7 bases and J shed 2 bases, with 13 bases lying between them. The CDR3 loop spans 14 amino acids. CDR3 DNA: TGTGCCAGCACCTTTAGGCTCGCCACAGATACGCAGTATTTT. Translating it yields CASTFRLATDTQYF.

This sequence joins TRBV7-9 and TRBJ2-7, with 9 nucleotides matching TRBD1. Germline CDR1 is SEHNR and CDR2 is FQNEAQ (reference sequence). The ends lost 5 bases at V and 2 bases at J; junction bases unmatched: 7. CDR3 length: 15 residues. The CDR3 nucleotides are TGTGCCAGCAGCCCCCGGACAGGGGCCGCCTACGAGCAGTACTTC. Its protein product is CASSPRTGAAYEQYF.

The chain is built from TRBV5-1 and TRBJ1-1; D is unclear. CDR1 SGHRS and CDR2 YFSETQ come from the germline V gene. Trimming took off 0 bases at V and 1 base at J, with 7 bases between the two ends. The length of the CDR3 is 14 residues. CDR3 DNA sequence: TGCGCCAGCAGCTTGGACCAACCGAACACTGAAGCTTTCTTT. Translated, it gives CASSLDQPNTEAFF.

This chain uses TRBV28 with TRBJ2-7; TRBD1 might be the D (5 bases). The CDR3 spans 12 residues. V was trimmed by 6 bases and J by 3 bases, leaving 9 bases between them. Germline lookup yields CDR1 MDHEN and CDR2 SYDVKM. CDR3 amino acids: CASRVGHYEQYF. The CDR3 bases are TGTGCCAGCAGGGTCGGACACTACGAGCAGTACTTC.

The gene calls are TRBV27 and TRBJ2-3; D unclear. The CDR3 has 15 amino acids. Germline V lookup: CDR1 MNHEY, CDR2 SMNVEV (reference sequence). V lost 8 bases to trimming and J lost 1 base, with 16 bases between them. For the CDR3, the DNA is TGTGCCAGCGGCGGTCCGTCCTGGGGCACAGATACGCAGTATTTT. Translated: CASGGPSWGTDTQYF.

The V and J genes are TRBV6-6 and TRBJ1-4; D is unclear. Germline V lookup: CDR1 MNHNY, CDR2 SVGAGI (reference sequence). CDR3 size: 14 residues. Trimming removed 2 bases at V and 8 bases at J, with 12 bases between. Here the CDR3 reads CASSYEILGEKLFF. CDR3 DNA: TGTGCCAGCAGTTACGAAATTTTGGGGGAAAAACTGTTTTTT.

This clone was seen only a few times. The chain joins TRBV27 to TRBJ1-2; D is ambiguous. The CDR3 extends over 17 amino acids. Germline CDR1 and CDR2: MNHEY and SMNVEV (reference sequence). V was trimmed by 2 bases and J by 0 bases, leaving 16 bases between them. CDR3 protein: CASSLTGSRLTNYGYTF. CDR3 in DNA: TGTGCCAGCAGTTTAACGGGCAGCCGCCTAACTAACTATGGCTACACCTTC.

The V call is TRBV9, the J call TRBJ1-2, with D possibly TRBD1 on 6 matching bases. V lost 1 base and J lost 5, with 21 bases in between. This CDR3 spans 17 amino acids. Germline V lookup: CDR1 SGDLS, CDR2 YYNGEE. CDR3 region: CASSVQIVPGAMYGYTF. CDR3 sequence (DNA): TGTGCCAGCAGCGTACAAATCGTTCCGGGGGCCATGTATGGCTACACCTTC. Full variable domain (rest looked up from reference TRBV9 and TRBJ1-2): DSGVTQTPKHLITATGQRVTLRCSPRSGDLSVYWYQQSLDQGLQFLIQYYNGEERAKGNILERFSAQQFPDLHSELNLSSLELGDSALYFCASSVQIVPGAMYGYTFGSGTRLTVV.

The CDR3 reads CAWSDTTSSYEQYF. The DNA of the CDR3 is TGTGCCTGGAGCGACACGACAAGCTCCTACGAGCAGTACTTC. This chain uses TRBV30 with TRBJ2-7; D is uncertain. The length of the CDR3 is 14 residues. V was cut by 3 bases and J by 0 bases, with 12 bases left in between. The germline CDR1 and CDR2 sequences are GTSNPN and SVGIG (reference sequence).

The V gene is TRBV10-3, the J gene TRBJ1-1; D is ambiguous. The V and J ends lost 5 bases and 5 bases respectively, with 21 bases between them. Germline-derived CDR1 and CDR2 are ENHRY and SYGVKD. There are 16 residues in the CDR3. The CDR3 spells CAISFSQPTMRTEAFF. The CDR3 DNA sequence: TGTGCCATCAGTTTTAGCCAGCCTACGATGAGGACTGAAGCTTTCTTT.

CDR3 loop: CASRQDGSSYYEQYF. The CDR3 DNA reads as TGTGCCAGCAGACAGGACGGCAGCTCTTACTACGAGCAGTACTTC. The rearrangement uses TRBV7-9 and TRBJ2-7; perhaps TRBD1 as D (5 bases). Trimming stripped 6 bases from V and 3 bases from J, with 18 bases between. Germline V gene data show CDR1 as SEHNR and CDR2 as FQNEAQ (reference sequence). The CDR3 length is 15 residues.

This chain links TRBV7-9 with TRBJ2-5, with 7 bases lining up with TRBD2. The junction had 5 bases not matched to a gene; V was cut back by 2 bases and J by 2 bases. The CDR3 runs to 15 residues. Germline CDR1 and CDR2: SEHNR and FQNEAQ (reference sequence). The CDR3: CASSLSGTTQETQYF. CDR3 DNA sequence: TGTGCCAGCAGCTTATCAGGGACTACACAAGAGACCCAGTACTTC. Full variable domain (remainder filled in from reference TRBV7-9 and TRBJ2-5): DTGVSQNPRHKITKRGQNVTFRCDPISEHNRLYWYRQTLGQGPEFLTYFQNEAQLEKSRLLSDRFSAERPKGSFSTLEIQRTEQGDSAMYLCASSLSGTTQETQYFGPGTRLLVL.

The CDR3 here is CASSQVGNREGGYTF. In DNA, the CDR3 is TGCGCCAGCAGCCAAGTGGGCAACAGGGAGGGAGGCTACACCTTC. The V gene is TRBV4-1, the J gene TRBJ1-2, with D tentatively TRBD1 (6 bases). The CDR3 runs 15 residues. The germline V gene encodes CDR1 MGHRA and CDR2 YSYEKL. Between the trimmed V and J ends, which lost 1 base and 8 bases, there was a span of 17 bases.

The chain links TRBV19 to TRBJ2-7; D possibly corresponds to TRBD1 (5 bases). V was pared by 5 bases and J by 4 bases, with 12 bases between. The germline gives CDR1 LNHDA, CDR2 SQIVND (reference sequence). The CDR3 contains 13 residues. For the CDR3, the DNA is TGTGCCAGTAGTCTGACAGTTTTGTACGAGCAGTACTTC. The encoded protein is CASSLTVLYEQYF.

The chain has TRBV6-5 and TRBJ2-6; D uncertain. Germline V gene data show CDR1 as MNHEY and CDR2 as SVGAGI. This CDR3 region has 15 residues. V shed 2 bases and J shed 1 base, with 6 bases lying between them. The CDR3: CASSYLDSGANVLTF. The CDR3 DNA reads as TGTGCCAGCAGTTACCTGGATTCTGGGGCCAACGTCCTGACTTTC.

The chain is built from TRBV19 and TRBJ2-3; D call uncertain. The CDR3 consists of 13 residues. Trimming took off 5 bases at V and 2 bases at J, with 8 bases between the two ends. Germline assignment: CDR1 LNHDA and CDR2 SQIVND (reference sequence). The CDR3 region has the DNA TGTGCCAGTAGTTACAGTTACACAGATACGCAGTATTTT. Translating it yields CASSYSYTDTQYF.

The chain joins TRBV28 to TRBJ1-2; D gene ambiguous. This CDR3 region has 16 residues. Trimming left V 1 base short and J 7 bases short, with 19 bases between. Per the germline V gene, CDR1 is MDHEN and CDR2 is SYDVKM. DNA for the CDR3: TGTGCCAGCAGTTTATCGGCAGCGCTTCAAGATATTGGCTACACCTTC. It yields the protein CASSLSAALQDIGYTF.

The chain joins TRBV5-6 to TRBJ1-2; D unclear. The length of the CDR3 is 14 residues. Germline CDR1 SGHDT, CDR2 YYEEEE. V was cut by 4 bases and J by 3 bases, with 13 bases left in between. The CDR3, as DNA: TGTGCCAGCAGCCGTGGCGGCGGGCACTATGGCTACACCTTC. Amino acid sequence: CASSRGGGHYGYTF. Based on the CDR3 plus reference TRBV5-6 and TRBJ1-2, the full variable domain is DAGVTQSPTHLIKTRGQQVTLRCSPKSGHDTVSWYQQALGQGPQFIFQYYEEEERQRGNFPDRFSGHQFPNYSSELNVNALLLGDSALYLCASSRGGGHYGYTFGSGTRLTVV.

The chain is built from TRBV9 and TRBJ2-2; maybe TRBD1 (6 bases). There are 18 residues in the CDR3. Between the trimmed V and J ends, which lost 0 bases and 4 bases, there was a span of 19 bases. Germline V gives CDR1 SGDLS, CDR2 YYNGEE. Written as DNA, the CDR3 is TGTGCCAGCAGCGTAGCGGTCGCGGGCTTAGGGGGCACCGGGGAGCTGTTTTTT. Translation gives CASSVAVAGLGGTGELFF. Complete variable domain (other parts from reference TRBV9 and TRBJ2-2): DSGVTQTPKHLITATGQRVTLRCSPRSGDLSVYWYQQSLDQGLQFLIQYYNGEERAKGNILERFSAQQFPDLHSELNLSSLELGDSALYFCASSVAVAGLGGTGELFFGEGSRLTVL.

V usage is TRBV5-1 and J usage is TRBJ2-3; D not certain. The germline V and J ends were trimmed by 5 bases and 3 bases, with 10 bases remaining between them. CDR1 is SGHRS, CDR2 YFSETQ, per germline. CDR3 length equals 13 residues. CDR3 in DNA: TGCGCCAGCAGTTCCTACTTGACAGATACGCAGTATTTT. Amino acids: CASSSYLTDTQYF.

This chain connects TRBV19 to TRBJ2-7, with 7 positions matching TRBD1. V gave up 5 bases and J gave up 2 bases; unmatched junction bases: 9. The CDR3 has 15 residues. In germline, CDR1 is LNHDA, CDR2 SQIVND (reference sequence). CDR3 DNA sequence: TGTGCCAGTAGTGGACCGAGACAGGGAGCCTACGAGCAGTACTTC. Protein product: CASSGPRQGAYEQYF.

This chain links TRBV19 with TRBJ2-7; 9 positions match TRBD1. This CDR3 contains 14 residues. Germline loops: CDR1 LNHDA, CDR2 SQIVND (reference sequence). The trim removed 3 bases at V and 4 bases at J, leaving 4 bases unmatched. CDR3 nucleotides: TGTGCCAGTAGTATTACACAGGGGGCTTACGAGCAGTACTTC. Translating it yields CASSITQGAYEQYF.

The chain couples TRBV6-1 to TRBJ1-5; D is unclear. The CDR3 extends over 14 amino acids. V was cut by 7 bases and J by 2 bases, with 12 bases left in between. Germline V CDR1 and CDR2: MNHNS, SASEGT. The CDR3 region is CASTWEFGNQPQHF. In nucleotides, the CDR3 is TGTGCCAGCACATGGGAGTTTGGCAATCAGCCCCAGCATTTT.

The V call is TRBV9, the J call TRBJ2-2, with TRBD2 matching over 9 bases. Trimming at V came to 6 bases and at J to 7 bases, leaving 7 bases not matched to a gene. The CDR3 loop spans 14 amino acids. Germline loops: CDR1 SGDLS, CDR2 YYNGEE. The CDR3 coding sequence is TGTGCCAGCACCGCGGGGGGGCTAGGCGGGGAGCTGTTTTTT. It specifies CASTAGGLGGELFF. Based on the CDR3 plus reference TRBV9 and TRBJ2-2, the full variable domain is DSGVTQTPKHLITATGQRVTLRCSPRSGDLSVYWYQQSLDQGLQFLIQYYNGEERAKGNILERFSAQQFPDLHSELNLSSLELGDSALYFCASTAGGLGGELFFGEGSRLTVL.

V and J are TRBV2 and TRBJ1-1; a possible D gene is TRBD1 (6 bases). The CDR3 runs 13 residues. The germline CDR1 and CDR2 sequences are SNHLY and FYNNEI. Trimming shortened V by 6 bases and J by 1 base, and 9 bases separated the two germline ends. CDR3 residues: CASSGTPNTEAFF. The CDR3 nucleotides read TGTGCCAGCAGCGGGACACCGAACACTGAAGCTTTCTTT.

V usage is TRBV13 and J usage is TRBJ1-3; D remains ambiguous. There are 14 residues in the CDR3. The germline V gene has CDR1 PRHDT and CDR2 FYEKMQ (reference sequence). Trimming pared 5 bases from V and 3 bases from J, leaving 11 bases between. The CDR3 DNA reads TGTGCCAGCAGCCCTGGTACAGTTGGAAACACCATATATTTT. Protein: CASSPGTVGNTIYF. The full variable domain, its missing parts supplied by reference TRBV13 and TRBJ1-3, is AAGVIQSPRHLIKEKRETATLKCYPIPRHDTVYWYQQGPGQDPQFLISFYEKMQSDKGSIPDRFSAQQFSDYHSELNMSSLELGDSALYFCASSPGTVGNTIYFGEGSWLTVV.

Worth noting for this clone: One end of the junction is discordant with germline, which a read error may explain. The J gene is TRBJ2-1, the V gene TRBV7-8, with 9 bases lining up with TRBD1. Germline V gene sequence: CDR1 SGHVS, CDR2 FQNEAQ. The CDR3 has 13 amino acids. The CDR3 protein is CASSYSPGTGSLF. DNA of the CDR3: TGTGCCAGCAGCTATTCACCCGGGACAGGGTCACTCTTC.